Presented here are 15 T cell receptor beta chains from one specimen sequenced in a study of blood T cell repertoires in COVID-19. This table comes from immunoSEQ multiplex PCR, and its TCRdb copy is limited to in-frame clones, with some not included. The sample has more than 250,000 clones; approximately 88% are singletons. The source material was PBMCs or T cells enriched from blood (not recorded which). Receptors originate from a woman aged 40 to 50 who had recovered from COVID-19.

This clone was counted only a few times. The CDR3 coding sequence is TGTGCCAGCAGGGGACAGGGGAGAGCCTACGAGCAGTACTTC. Its translation: CASRGQGRAYEQYF. The chain combines TRBV27 with TRBJ2-7, with 10 bases matching TRBD1. This CDR3 region has 14 residues. V lost 6 bases to trimming and J lost 2 bases; unmatched junction nucleotides: 4. Germline CDR1 and CDR2: MNHEY and SMNVEV (reference sequence).

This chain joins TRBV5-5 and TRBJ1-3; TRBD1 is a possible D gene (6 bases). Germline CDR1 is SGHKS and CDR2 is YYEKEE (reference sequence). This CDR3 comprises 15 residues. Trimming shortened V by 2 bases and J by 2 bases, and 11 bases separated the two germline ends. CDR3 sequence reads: CASSFGQGTGNTIYF. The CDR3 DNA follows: TGTGCCAGCAGCTTCGGCCAGGGGACTGGAAACACCATATATTTT.

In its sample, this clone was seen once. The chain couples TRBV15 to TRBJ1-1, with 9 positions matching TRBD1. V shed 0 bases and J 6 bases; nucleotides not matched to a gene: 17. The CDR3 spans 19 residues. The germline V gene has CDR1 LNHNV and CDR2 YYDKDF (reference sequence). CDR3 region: CATSRDQRTGARGSAEAFF. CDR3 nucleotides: TGTGCCACCAGCAGAGATCAGCGGACAGGGGCGCGGGGGAGCGCTGAAGCTTTCTTT.

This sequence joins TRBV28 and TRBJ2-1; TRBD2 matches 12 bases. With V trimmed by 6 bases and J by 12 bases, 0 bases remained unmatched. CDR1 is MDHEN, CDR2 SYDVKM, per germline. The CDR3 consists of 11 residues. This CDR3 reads CASRGLAGQFF. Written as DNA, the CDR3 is TGTGCCAGCAGGGGACTAGCGGGGCAGTTCTTC. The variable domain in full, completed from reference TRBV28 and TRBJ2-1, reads DVKVTQSSRYLVKRTGEKVFLECVQDMDHENMFWYRQDPGLGLRLIYFSYDVKMKEKGDIPEGYSVSREKKERFSLILESASTNQTSMYLCASRGLAGQFFGPGTRLTVL.

The chain's CDR3 is CASSARGQGRNSYEQYF. CDR3 coding DNA: TGTGCCAGTAGTGCACGGGGACAGGGGAGGAACTCCTACGAGCAGTACTTC. The chain uses TRBV19 and TRBJ2-7, with 10 bases lining up with TRBD1. Looked up from germline, CDR1 is LNHDA and CDR2 is SQIVND (reference sequence). CDR3 length: 17 residues. V lost 5 bases, J lost 0 bases, and 10 bases stayed unmatched.

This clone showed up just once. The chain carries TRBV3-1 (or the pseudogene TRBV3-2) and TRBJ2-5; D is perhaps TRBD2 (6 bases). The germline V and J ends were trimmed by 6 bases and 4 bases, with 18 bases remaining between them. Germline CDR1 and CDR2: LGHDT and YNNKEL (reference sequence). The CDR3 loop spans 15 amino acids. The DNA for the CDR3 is TGTGCCAGCAGTCCATGGGAGGCCGGGGGAGAGACCCAGTACTTC. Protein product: CASSPWEAGGETQYF.

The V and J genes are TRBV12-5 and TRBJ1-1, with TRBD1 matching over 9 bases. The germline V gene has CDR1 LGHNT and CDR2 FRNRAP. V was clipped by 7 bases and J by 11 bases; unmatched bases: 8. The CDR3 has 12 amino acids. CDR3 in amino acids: CASATGGGGAFF. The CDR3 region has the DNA TGTGCTAGTGCCACAGGGGGCGGCGGGGCTTTCTTT.

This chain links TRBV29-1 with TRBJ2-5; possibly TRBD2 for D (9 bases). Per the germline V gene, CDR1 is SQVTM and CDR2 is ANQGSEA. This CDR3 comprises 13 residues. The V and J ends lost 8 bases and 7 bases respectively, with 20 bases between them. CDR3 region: CSFGTGAGGTQYF. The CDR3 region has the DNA TGCAGCTTCGGGACAGGAGCGGGGGGGACCCAGTACTTC.

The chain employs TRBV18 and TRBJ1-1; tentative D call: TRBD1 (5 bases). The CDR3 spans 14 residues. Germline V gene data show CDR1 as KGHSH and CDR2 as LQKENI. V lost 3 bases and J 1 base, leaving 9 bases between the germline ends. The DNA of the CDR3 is TGTGCCAGCTCACCGAAGACAGAGAACACTGAAGCTTTCTTT. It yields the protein CASSPKTENTEAFF.

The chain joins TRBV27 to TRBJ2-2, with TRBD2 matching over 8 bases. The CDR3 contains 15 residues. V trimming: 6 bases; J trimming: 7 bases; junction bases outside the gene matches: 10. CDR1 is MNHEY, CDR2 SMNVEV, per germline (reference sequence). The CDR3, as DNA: TGTGCCAGCAGAACTCCGGGACTAGGGGTCGGGGAGCTGTTTTTT. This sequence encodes CASRTPGLGVGELFF.

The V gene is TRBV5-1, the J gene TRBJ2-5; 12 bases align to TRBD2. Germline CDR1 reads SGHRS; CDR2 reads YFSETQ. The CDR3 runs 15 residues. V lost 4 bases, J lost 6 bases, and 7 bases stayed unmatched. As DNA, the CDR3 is TGCGCCAGCAGCCCCGGACTAGCGGGACTGAAGACCCAGTACTTC. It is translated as CASSPGLAGLKTQYF.

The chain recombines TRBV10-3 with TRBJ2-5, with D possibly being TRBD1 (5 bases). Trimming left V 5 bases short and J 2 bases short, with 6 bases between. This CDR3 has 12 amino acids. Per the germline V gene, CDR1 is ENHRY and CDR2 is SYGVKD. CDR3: CAISTGQETQYF. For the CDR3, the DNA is TGTGCCATCAGTACAGGTCAAGAGACCCAGTACTTC.

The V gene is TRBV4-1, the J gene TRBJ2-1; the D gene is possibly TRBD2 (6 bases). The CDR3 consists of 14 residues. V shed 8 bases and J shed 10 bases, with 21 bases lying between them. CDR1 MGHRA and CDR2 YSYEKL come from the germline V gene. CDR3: CASARTGASGEQFF. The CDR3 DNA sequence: TGCGCCAGCGCCCGGACTGGGGCGAGCGGGGAGCAGTTCTTC.

CDR3 protein: CASSPIAGTYNEQFF. CDR3 DNA: TGTGCCAGCAGTCCCATAGCGGGAACGTACAATGAGCAGTTCTTC. The gene calls are TRBV6-2 or TRBV6-3 and TRBJ2-1; 8 bases match TRBD2. Germline V gene sequence: CDR1 MNHEY, CDR2 SVGEGT. V gave up 5 bases and J gave up 4 bases; unmatched junction bases: 7. CDR3 length: 15 amino acids.

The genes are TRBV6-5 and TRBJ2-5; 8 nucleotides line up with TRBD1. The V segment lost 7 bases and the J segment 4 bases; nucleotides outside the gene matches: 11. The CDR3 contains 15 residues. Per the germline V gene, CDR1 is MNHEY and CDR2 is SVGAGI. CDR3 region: CASMRNGQGRETQYF. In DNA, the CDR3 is TGTGCCAGCATGAGGAATGGACAGGGCAGAGAGACCCAGTACTTC.